This T cell receptor (beta chain) was sequenced for a study of T cell repertoires in cytomegalovirus infection. The study's findings and limits: The cumulative frequency of public TCR beta families distinguished individuals who carried CMV together with the relevant HLA.

Germline V gene data show CDR1 as MDHEN and CDR2 as SYDVKM. This CDR3 has 15 amino acids. V lost 6 bases, J lost 4 bases, and 18 bases lay in between. TCRdb called the reads again in MiXCR, with one record for every CDR3 protein. This sample yields around 340,000 distinct CDR3 sequences, of which just under 30% are seen a single time; roughly 20% belongs to the top ten. This clonotype was counted a single time. Its antigen is as yet unknown. The origin of this receptor is a human donor in good health (CMV status not recorded). Some clones in this sample may be carry-over from other donors' samples. The rearrangement links TRBV28 to TRBJ1-2, with D possibly matching TRBD1 (6 bases). The material was cultured PBMCs, obtained from culture after CMV antigen stimulation. The CDR3 region is CASSLSQGQGYGYTF. The CDR3 DNA reads as TGTGCCAGCAGCCTTTCCCAGGGGCAGGGCTATGGCTACACCTTC.